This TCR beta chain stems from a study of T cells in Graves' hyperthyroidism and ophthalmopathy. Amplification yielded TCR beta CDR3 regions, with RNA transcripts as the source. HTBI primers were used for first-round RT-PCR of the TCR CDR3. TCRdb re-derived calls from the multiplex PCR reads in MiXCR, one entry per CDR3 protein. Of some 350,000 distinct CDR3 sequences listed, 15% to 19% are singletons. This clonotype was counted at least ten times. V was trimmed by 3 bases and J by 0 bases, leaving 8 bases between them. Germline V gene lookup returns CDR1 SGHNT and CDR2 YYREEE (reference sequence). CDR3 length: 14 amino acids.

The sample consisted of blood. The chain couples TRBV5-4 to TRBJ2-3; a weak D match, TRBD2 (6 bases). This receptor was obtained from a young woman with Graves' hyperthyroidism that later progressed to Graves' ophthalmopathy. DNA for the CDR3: TGTGCCAGCAGCTCGGGACTTAGCACAGATACGCAGTATTTT. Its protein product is CASSSGLSTDTQYF.